Described below is a single T cell receptor beta chain sequence and its context. V lost 6 bases, J lost 3 bases, and 12 bases lay in between. Germline lookup yields CDR1 SNHLY and CDR2 FYNNEI. The CDR3 totals 13 residues. Here immunoSEQ multiplex PCR was the method, and the copy in TCRdb shows in-frame clones only, minus some. The data show 500,000 to 550,000 clones, with about 96% seen just once and about 0.068% held by the top ten. This sample was included in a study of shared clonotypes between healthy human individuals. The sample taken for sequencing was naive CD4+ T cells sorted from blood. Subset described: CD45RA+ positively selected. The V call is TRBV2, the J call TRBJ2-7; weak D call: TRBD2 (5 bases). The source of this sequence is a woman aged 25-40 years in good health. In DNA form, the CDR3 reads TGTGCCAGCAGCCCCTCCGGGATCTACGAGCAGTACTTC. Residues: CASSPSGIYEQYF.